This TCR beta chain was recovered during a study of T cell repertoires in cytomegalovirus infection. At the level of the study: It was the public TCR beta signatures that indicated both CMV infection and matching HLA type.

Trimming left V 3 bases short and J 3 bases short, with 6 bases between. The CDR3 spans 12 residues. The study, taken as a whole, reports: Carriers of CMV plus the relevant HLA were identified by cumulative public TCR beta family frequency.

TCRdb analysed the reads with MiXCR anew, one entry per CDR3 protein. The table lists a few hundred thousand distinct CDR3 sequences, about a quarter of them singletons. On this clonotype itself: What it binds is unknown.

The gene calls are TRBV12-3 or TRBV12-4 and TRBJ2-7; D gene unclear. The sequence came from a human donor in good health (CMV status not recorded). Some clones in this sample may be carry-over from other donors' samples. Sequenced sample: PBMCs. The CDR3 spells CASSFSGYEQYF. The CDR3 DNA reads TGTGCCAGCAGTTTCAGTGGCTACGAGCAGTACTTC.